The present T cell receptor beta chain was sequenced within a study of T-cell memory formation after mild COVID-19. Study background: Across donors, TCR clusters were largely donor specific. Broader study findings: Contracting CD4+ clones were located mainly in CM and EM, and CD8+ clones in EMRA. Clones that contracted from day 15 to 85 had balanced CD4/CD8; later expanders were CD4+ biased.

The V end lost 6 bases, the J end lost 5 bases, and 13 bases lay between the germline ends. This CDR3 is 13 amino acids long. Germline V gene sequence: CDR1 MNHEY, CDR2 SMNVEV (reference sequence). Comment on this clonotype: The antigen is unknown.

Amplification by 5'RACE using constant-segment primers produced TCR alpha and TCR beta cDNA libraries that carried sample barcodes and UMIs. TCRdb analysed the 5' RACE reads with MiXCR anew, one entry per CDR3 protein. Of about 540,000 distinct CDR3 sequences listed, about a fifth are singletons. Sequencing used PBMCs or a T cell subset sorted from them (not recorded which). This clonotype was obtained from an adult woman who had mild COVID-19 (a few samples of this study predate the infection). Cell type and time point are not known. The V call is TRBV27, the J call TRBJ2-5; D is possibly TRBD2 (6 bases). CDR3: CASSTPGGETQYF. CDR3 DNA sequence: TGTGCCAGCAGCACCCCTGGGGGGGAGACCCAGTACTTC.